This T cell receptor beta chain was recovered during a study of vaccination effects on CD4 cells after COVID-19. Study in general: Before any sequencing was done, the ViraFEST assay used viral peptide pools to expand antigen-specific CD4+ T cells. Three convalescent patients gave early and late post-vaccination samples. Sampling occurred a median 72 days post second dose, range 14 to 241. Peptides at about 9.9 ug/ml and IL-2 at approximately 9.1 IU/ml were added to around 2 million PBMC per well.

Regarding this clone: Its antigen is not known.

The CDR3 runs 13 residues. Trimming removed 6 bases from V and 2 bases from J, with 9 bases in between. The assay was immunoSEQ multiplex PCR, and TCRdb's table has in-frame clones only and misses some. This repertoire shows nearly 50,000 clones, over 60% found once; its top ten account for around 5%. Isolating CD4+ T cells followed 9 to 11 days of culture. A PCR test confirmed that the person had SARS-CoV-2 infection between March and December 2020. Participants were vaccinated with two doses of either the BNT162b2 or mRNA-1273 vaccine. The specimen comprised CD4+ T cells from PBMCs cultured without peptide, sampled after COVID-19 vaccination. This sequence joins TRBV12-3 or TRBV12-4 and TRBJ2-3; D might be TRBD1 (6 bases). This clonotype was obtained from a human donor who had a prior SARS-CoV-2 infection. CDR3 sequence reads: CASRGQNTDTQYF. For the CDR3, the DNA is TGTGCCAGCAGAGGACAGAACACAGATACGCAGTATTTT.